This T cell receptor beta chain was documented in a study of cytomegalovirus exposure and HLA in healthy donors. Study overall: A previous analysis identified approximately 120 million unique TCR beta sequences derived from some 170 million T cells. Of several hundred genotyped donors, around 84% clustered with self-reported Caucasian donors.

The J segment lost 8 bases and the V segment lost 1 base, leaving 18 bases of the junction unmatched. This CDR3 contains 18 residues. The V gene's germline CDR1 is LNHDA and CDR2 SQIVND (reference sequence). Study-level results: For TCR beta chains, V- and J-gene trimming was later linked to a missense DCLRE1C variant. The study had only CMV serostatus as immune exposure information.

PCR was performed using 60 Vbeta and 13 Jbeta primers. Only in-frame clones appear in the TCRdb table, and some are missing; sequencing was by immunoSEQ multiplex PCR. The data contain roughly 63,000 clones, roughly 80% of them seen just once; the ten biggest clones take up under 30%. With regard to this clone: The antigen is not known.

The sequence was collected from a woman aged 40 to 55 in good health and CMV-seropositive. The sequencing sample was made of PBMCs. The chain combines TRBV19 with TRBJ2-3; 7 nucleotides agree with TRBD2. This chain's CDR3 is CASSIGRSAAPRGVTQYF. Written as DNA, the CDR3 is TGTGCCAGTAGTATAGGTCGATCGGCGGCCCCCCGGGGGGTTACGCAGTATTTT.